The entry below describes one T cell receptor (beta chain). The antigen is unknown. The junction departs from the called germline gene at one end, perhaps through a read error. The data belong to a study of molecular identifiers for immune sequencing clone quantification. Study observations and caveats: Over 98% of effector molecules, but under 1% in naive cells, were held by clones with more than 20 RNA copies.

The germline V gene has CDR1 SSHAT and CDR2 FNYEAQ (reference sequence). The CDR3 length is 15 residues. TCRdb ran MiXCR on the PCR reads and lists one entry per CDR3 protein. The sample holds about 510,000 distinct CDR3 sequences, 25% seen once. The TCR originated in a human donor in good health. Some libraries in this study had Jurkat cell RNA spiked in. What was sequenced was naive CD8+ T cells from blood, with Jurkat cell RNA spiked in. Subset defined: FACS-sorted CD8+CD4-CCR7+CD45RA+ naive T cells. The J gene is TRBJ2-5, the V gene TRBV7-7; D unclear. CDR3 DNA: TGTGCTAGCAGCTCCTGGATGGGCGATAGAGAGACCCAGTACTTC. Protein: CASSSWMGDRETQYF.